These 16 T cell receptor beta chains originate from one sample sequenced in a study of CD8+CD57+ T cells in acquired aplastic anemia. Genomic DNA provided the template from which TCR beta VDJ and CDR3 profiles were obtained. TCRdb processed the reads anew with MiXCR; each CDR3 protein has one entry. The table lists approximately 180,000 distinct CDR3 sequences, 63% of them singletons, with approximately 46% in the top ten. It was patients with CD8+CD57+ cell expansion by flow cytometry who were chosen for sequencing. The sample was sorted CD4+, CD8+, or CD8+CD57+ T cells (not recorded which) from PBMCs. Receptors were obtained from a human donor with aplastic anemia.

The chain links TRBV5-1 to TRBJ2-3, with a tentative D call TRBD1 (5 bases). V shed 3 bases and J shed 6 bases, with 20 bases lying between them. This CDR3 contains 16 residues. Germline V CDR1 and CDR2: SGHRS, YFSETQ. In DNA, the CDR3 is TGCGCCAGCAGCTACGGCCGCGCAGGGCCGGAGGATACGCAGTATTTT. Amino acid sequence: CASSYGRAGPEDTQYF.

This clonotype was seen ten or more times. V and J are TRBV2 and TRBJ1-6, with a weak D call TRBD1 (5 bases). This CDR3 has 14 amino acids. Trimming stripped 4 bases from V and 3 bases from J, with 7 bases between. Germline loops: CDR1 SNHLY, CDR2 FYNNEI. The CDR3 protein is CASSGRDYNSPLHF. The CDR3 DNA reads TGTGCCAGCAGTGGCAGGGACTATAATTCACCCCTCCACTTT. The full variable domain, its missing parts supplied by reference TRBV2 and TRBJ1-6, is EPEVTQTPSHQVTQMGQEVILRCVPISNHLYFYWYRQILGQKVEFLVSFYNNEISEKSEIFDDQFSVERPDGSNFTLKIRSTKLEDSAMYFCASSGRDYNSPLHFGNGTRLTVT.

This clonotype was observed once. CDR3 coding DNA: TGCGCCAGCAGCTTGGTAGCGGGGATGGAAGGCTACACCTTC. Amino acid sequence: CASSLVAGMEGYTF. The chain uses TRBV5-1 and TRBJ1-2, with D unclear. The CDR3 spans 14 residues. CDR1 is SGHRS and CDR2 is YFSETQ in the germline V gene. V was clipped by 0 bases and J by 8 bases, with 14 bases between them.

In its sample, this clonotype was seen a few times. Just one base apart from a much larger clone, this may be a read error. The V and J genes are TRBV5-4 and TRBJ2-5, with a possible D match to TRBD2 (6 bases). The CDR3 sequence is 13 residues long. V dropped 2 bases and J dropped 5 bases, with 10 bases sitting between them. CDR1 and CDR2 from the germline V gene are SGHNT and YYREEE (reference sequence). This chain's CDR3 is CASSFSGEETQYF. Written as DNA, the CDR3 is TGTGCCAGCAGCTTTTCGGGGGAGGAGACCCAGTACTTC.

This chain's CDR3 is CASSAGTSEKQFF. CDR3 in DNA: TGTGCCAGCAGCGCCGGGACTAGCGAAAAGCAGTTCTTC. This chain connects TRBV7-9 to TRBJ2-1, with 10 bases fitting TRBD2. V was pared by 5 bases and J by 11 bases, with 6 bases of the junction left unmatched. Germline loops: CDR1 SEHNR, CDR2 FQNEAQ (reference sequence). The CDR3 totals 13 residues.

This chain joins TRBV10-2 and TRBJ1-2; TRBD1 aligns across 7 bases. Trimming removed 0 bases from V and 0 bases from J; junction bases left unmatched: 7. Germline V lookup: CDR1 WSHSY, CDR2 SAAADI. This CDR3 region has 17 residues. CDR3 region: CASSESRGGTANYGYTF. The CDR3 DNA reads TGCGCCAGCAGTGAGTCGAGAGGGGGCACCGCTAACTATGGCTACACCTTC.

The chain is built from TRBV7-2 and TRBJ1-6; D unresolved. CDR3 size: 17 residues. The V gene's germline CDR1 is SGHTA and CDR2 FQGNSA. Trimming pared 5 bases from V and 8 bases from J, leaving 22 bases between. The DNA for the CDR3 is TGTGCCAGCAGCCCCGTTTTGGGGATCGGTCCTTATTCACCCCTCCACTTT. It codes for CASSPVLGIGPYSPLHF.

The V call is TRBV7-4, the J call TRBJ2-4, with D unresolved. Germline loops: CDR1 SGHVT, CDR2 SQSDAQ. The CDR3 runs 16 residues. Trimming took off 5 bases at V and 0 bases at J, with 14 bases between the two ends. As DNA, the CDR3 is TGTGCCAGCAGCCCTAAGGTCCGGATAGCCAAAAACATTCAGTACTTC. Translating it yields CASSPKVRIAKNIQYF.

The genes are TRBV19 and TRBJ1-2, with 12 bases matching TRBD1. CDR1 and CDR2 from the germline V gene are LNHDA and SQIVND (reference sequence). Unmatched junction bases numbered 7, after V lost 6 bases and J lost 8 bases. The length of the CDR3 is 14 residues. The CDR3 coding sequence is TGTGCCAGTAGAGAGGGACAGGGGGCGCGAGGCTACACCTTC. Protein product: CASREGQGARGYTF.

The CDR3 region has the DNA TGTGCCAGCAGTGTCGGGACAGGGAGTAGAAACACCATATATTTT. Translating it yields CASSVGTGSRNTIYF. The rearrangement uses TRBV2 and TRBJ1-3; the match to TRBD1 covers 9 bases. V shed 4 bases, J shed 5 bases, and the junction held 6 bases outside the gene matches. This CDR3 contains 15 residues. Germline CDR1 is SNHLY and CDR2 is FYNNEI. The full variable domain, rest sourced from reference TRBV2 and TRBJ1-3, is EPEVTQTPSHQVTQMGQEVILRCVPISNHLYFYWYRQILGQKVEFLVSFYNNEISEKSEIFDDQFSVERPDGSNFTLKIRSTKLEDSAMYFCASSVGTGSRNTIYFGEGSWLTVV.

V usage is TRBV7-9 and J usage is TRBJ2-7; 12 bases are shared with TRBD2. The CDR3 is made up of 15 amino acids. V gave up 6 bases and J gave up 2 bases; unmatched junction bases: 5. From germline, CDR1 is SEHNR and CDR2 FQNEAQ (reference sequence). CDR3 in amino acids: CASSRTSGAPYEQYF. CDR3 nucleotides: TGTGCCAGCAGTCGGACTAGCGGGGCCCCCTACGAGCAGTACTTC.

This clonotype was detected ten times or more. CDR3 protein: CASSLGPQETQYF. DNA for the CDR3: TGTGCCAGCAGCTTGGGACCCCAAGAGACCCAGTACTTC. The chain recombines TRBV13 with TRBJ2-5; D could derive from TRBD1 or TRBD2 (5 bases each). The V gene's germline CDR1 is PRHDT and CDR2 FYEKMQ (reference sequence). The CDR3 totals 13 residues. Trimming left V 3 bases short and J 1 base short, with 6 bases between.

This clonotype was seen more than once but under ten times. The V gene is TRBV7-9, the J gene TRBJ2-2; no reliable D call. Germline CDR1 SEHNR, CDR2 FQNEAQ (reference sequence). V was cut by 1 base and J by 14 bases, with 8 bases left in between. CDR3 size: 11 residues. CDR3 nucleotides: TGTGCCAGCAGCTTAGTCGTGACACTGTTTTTT. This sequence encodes CASSLVVTLFF.

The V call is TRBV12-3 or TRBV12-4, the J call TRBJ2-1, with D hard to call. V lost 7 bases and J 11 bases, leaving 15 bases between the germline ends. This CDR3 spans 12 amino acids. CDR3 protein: CASIRAGRKQFF. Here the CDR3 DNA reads TGTGCCAGCATCCGGGCCGGGCGGAAGCAGTTCTTC.

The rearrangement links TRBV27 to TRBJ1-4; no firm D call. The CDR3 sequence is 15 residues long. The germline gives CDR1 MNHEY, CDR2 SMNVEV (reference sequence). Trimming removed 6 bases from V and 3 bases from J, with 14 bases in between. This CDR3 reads CASSPFDGSNEKLFF. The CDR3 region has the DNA TGTGCCAGCAGCCCTTTTGATGGCTCTAATGAAAAACTGTTTTTT.

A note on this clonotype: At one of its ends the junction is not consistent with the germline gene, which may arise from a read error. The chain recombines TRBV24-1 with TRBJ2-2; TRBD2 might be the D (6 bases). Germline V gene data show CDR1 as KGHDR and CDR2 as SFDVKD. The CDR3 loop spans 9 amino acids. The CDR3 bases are TGTGAACGTGGGCGGGGAGCTGTTTTT. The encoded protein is CERGRGAVF.